A selection of T cell receptor beta chains follows, all from one sample in a study of shared clonotypes between healthy human individuals. Clones were sequenced by immunoSEQ multiplex PCR, and TCRdb holds only the in-frame ones, with some missing. The sample has about 680,000 clones, approximately 90% seen once. Sequencing was carried out using naive CD8+ T cells sorted from blood. Receptors originate from a young man in good health. CDR3s include the opening cysteine and the closing phenylalanine or tryptophan. The order of the fields is D gene, J gene, V gene, clone size, CDR3 protein, CDR3 DNA. D genes are given only for firm matches. Clone size is shown for a subset of rows, as once, few, many or a class of expanded clone.

TRBD1 | TRBJ1-1 | TRBV10-3 | - | CAIQRGLDTEAFF | TGTGCCATCCAAAGGGGGCTTGACACTGAAGCTTTCTTT
- | TRBJ2-1 | TRBV7-9 | - | CASSLGSNEQFF | TGTGCCAGCAGCTTAGGCAGCAATGAGCAGTTCTTC
- | TRBJ1-4 | TRBV4-1 | once | CASSPRQLTNEKLFF | TGCGCCAGCAGCCCGCGACAACTAACTAATGAAAAACTGTTTTTT
TRBD1 | TRBJ1-2 | TRBV28 | - | CASSWAGWEGQIYGYTF | TGTGCCAGCAGTTGGGCCGGATGGGAGGGACAGATCTATGGCTACACCTTC
TRBD1 | TRBJ2-1 | TRBV18 | - | CASSPTSGTGAANEQFF | TGTGCCAGCTCACCTACCTCCGGGACAGGGGCGGCCAATGAGCAGTTCTTC
- | TRBJ2-1 | TRBV28 | - | CASSLWNEQFF | TGTGCCAGCAGTTTATGGAATGAGCAGTTCTTC
- | TRBJ1-4 | TRBV7-6 | once | CASSLEWGRGEKLFF | TGTGCCAGCAGCTTAGAATGGGGTCGTGGAGAAAAACTGTTTTTT
TRBD2 | TRBJ2-1 | TRBV7-6 | - | CASSSGLERTNEQFF | TGTGCCAGCAGCTCGGGACTAGAGCGAACCAATGAGCAGTTCTTC
- | TRBJ2-1 | TRBV25-1 | few | CASSREGNEQFF | TGTGCCAGCAGTCGAGAGGGCAATGAGCAGTTCTTC
TRBD1 | TRBJ1-1 | TRBV7-6 | once | CASSSGTGKEAFF | TGTGCCAGCAGCTCCGGGACAGGAAAGGAAGCTTTCTTT
- | TRBJ2-7 | TRBV6-1 | - | CASSERNSYEQYF | TGTGCCAGCAGTGAGCGTAACTCCTACGAGCAGTACTTC
TRBD2 | TRBJ2-7 | TRBV7-6 | - | CASSPSLAGSTYEQYF | TGTGCCAGCAGCCCATCTCTAGCGGGGTCAACCTACGAGCAGTACTTC
TRBD2 | TRBJ2-1 | TRBV6-1 | - | CASSAGGSGDEQFF | TGTGCCAGCAGCGCGGGGGGCTCCGGGGATGAGCAGTTCTTC
- | TRBJ1-2 | TRBV25-1 | - | CASTQAGGANYGYTF | TGTGCCAGCACCCAAGCCGGGGGGGCAAACTATGGCTACACCTTC
TRBD1 | TRBJ2-2 | TRBV29-1 | once | CSVPGQENTGELFF | TGCAGCGTGCCGGGACAGGAGAACACCGGGGAGCTGTTTTTT
- | TRBJ2-7 | TRBV7-9 | once | CASSFPDRAEQYF | TGTGCCAGCAGCTTCCCGGACAGAGCCGAGCAGTACTTC
TRBD2 | TRBJ2-5 | TRBV6-5 | - | CASSKREQETQYF | TGTGCCAGCAGTAAGCGGGAGCAAGAGACCCAGTACTTC
- | TRBJ2-1 | TRBV28 | - | CASSAGSSYNEQFF | TGTGCCAGCAGTGCGGGGAGCTCCTACAATGAGCAGTTCTTC
- | TRBJ1-4 | TRBV27 | - | CASRRGATNEKLFF | TGTGCCAGCCGGAGAGGGGCAACTAATGAAAAACTGTTTTTT
TRBD2 | TRBJ2-5 | TRBV7-6 | - | CASSSWTSGSQETQYF | TGTGCCAGCAGCTCGTGGACTAGCGGGTCGCAAGAGACCCAGTACTTC
- | TRBJ1-2 | TRBV12-1 | - | CASSFAYGLHGYTF | TGTGCCAGCAGCTTTGCTTATGGGTTACATGGCTACACCTTC
- | TRBJ2-1 | TRBV10-2 | - | CASSESGVAYNEQFF | TGCGCCAGCAGTGAGTCAGGGGTTGCCTACAATGAGCAGTTCTTC
TRBD1 | TRBJ1-1 | TRBV25-1 | - | CASSGVGQVEAFF | TGTGCCAGCAGTGGGGTGGGACAGGTTGAAGCTTTCTTT
- | TRBJ2-3 | TRBV14 | - | CASSFLADTSTDTQYF | TGTGCCAGCAGCTTTCTAGCTGACACTAGCACAGATACGCAGTATTTT
TRBD2 | TRBJ2-7 | TRBV6-5 | - | CASSYSGGSSYEQYF | TGTGCCAGCAGTTACTCTGGCGGGAGCTCCTACGAGCAGTACTTC
TRBD2 | TRBJ2-3 | TRBV27 | - | CASSLGLATDTQYF | TGTGCCAGCAGTTTGGGACTAGCGACAGATACGCAGTATTTT
TRBD2 | TRBJ2-3 | TRBV7-6 | - | CASSPRTSGFTDTQYF | TGTGCCAGCAGCCCGAGGACTAGCGGGTTCACAGATACGCAGTATTTT
- | TRBJ2-7 | TRBV11-2 | - | CASSLESDSGEQYF | TGTGCCAGCAGCTTAGAGTCGGATAGCGGCGAGCAGTACTTC
- | TRBJ2-2 | TRBV11-1 | - | CASSHQETYTGELFF | TGTGCCAGCAGTCATCAGGAGACATACACCGGGGAGCTGTTTTTT
- | TRBJ2-7 | TRBV19 | - | CASSLGPSYEQYF | TGTGCCAGTAGTCTGGGACCCTCGTACGAGCAGTACTTC
TRBD1 | TRBJ2-2 | TRBV11-2 | - | CASSLAPRTGGTGELFF | TGTGCCAGCAGCTTGGCCCCTAGGACAGGGGGGACCGGGGAGCTGTTTTTT
- | TRBJ1-5 | TRBV27 | - | CASSLSRGHQPQHF | TGTGCCAGCAGTTTATCCCGGGGCCATCAGCCCCAGCATTTT
- | TRBJ2-4 | TRBV28 | - | CASSLSPGGKNIQYF | TGTGCCAGCAGTTTATCCCCAGGAGGCAAAAACATTCAGTACTTC
- | TRBJ2-2 | TRBV27 | - | CASTGLNTANTGELFF | TGTGCCAGCACAGGACTGAATACCGCGAACACCGGGGAGCTGTTTTTT
TRBD1 | TRBJ2-7 | TRBV28 | - | CASSLSDPRTGPYEQYF | TGTGCCAGCAGTTTATCAGATCCGAGGACAGGTCCCTACGAGCAGTACTTC
TRBD1 | TRBJ1-4 | TRBV4-1 | - | CASSLGTVPTNEKLFF | TGCGCCAGCAGCCTCGGGACAGTCCCAACTAATGAAAAACTGTTTTTT
TRBD2 | TRBJ2-1 | TRBV19 | - | CASSEGLAGGMQQFF | TGTGCCAGTAGTGAGGGACTAGCGGGAGGGATGCAGCAGTTCTTC
TRBD1 | TRBJ2-7 | TRBV27 | - | CASSQTGTGIEQYF | TGTGCCAGCAGTCAAACCGGGACAGGGATCGAGCAGTACTTC
- | TRBJ2-1 | TRBV5-6 | - | CASSSLKVEQFF | TGTGCCAGCAGCTCCCTCAAGGTTGAGCAGTTCTTC
TRBD2 | TRBJ2-1 | TRBV19 | - | CASSIGTSSNNEQFF | TGTGCCAGTAGTATCGGGACTAGCAGTAACAATGAGCAGTTCTTC